The source of this T cell receptor beta chain is a study of T cell responses to AZD1222 COVID-19 vaccine. Whole-study context: Second-dose recipients at about 4 or about 12 weeks were treated as one pooled group.

V lost 7 bases and J lost 4; bases outside the gene matches: 14. This CDR3 has 15 residues. Germline assignment: CDR1 SQVTM and CDR2 ANQGSEA. Repertoires were generated with immunoSEQ multiplex PCR, while TCRdb's copy carries only in-frame clones and drops some. The sample contains 200,000 or so clones, 90% to 95% of which appear only once. J is TRBJ2-7 and V is TRBV29-1; 9 nucleotides match TRBD1. This receptor was taken from an adult in good health. This material consisted of peripheral blood, taken on day 0 of AZD1222 vaccination. CDR3 sequence (DNA): TGCAGCGATGAGGAGGTTGGGACAGGGTCATACGAGCAGTACTTC. This sequence encodes CSDEEVGTGSYEQYF.